Below, 18 T cell receptor beta chains from the same sample are listed, as sequenced in a study of blood T cell repertoires in COVID-19. Assay used: immunoSEQ multiplex PCR; TCRdb lists only in-frame clones, some missing. Here the sample spans 150,000 to 200,000 clones, 89% being singletons. The sequenced sample consisted of PBMCs or T cells enriched from blood (not recorded which). The receptors originated from a woman aged 18 to 35 who had recovered from COVID-19.

This clone is a singleton in its sample. This rearrangement joins TRBV27 to TRBJ1-1, with 10 bases matching TRBD1. Germline V gene data show CDR1 as MNHEY and CDR2 as SMNVEV (reference sequence). J gave up 4 bases and V 4 bases, and 12 bases lay outside the gene matches. The CDR3 is made up of 17 amino acids. CDR3 bases: TGTGCCAGCAGTTCCCCCTTGAGACAGGGGGCTTCCACTGAAGCTTTCTTT. Amino acids: CASSSPLRQGASTEAFF.

CDR3 sequence reads: CASSRWTYEQYF. CDR3 DNA: TGTGCCAGCAGCAGGTGGACCTACGAGCAGTACTTC. This chain joins TRBV28 and TRBJ2-7; D uncertain. There are 12 residues in the CDR3. The germline V and J ends were trimmed by 6 bases and 2 bases, with 8 bases remaining between them. From germline, CDR1 is MDHEN and CDR2 SYDVKM.

The V call is TRBV3-1 (or the pseudogene TRBV3-2), the J call TRBJ2-5, with 10 bases lining up with TRBD1. Looked up from germline, CDR1 is LGHDT and CDR2 is YNNKEL (reference sequence). The V segment lost 4 bases and the J segment 4 bases; nucleotides outside the gene matches: 9. This CDR3 has 16 residues. The CDR3 bases are TGTGCCAGCAGCCTGAGCGGGACAGGGGAAGGAGAGACCCAGTACTTC. It specifies CASSLSGTGEGETQYF.

The chain employs TRBV6-1 and TRBJ1-3, with a weak D call TRBD1 (6 bases). The CDR3 has 18 residues. Germline V gene data show CDR1 as MNHNS and CDR2 as SASEGT. The V end lost 3 bases, the J end lost 0 bases, and 18 bases lay between the germline ends. CDR3: CASSEEGGGLSSGNTIYF. In nucleotides, the CDR3 is TGTGCCAGCAGTGAGGAGGGCGGGGGGCTGAGCTCTGGAAACACCATATATTTT.

The genes are TRBV19 and TRBJ2-1; the match to TRBD2 covers 8 bases. The V segment lost 4 bases and the J segment 4 bases; nucleotides outside the gene matches: 6. Germline CDR1 reads LNHDA; CDR2 reads SQIVND (reference sequence). The CDR3 runs to 15 residues. For the CDR3, the DNA is TGTGCCAGTAGTAGAGAGTTAGCGGGGTACAATGAGCAGTTCTTC. It specifies CASSRELAGYNEQFF.

The chain recombines TRBV9 with TRBJ2-7, with 8 bases identical to TRBD1. The CDR3 is 15 residues long. Germline loops: CDR1 SGDLS, CDR2 YYNGEE. Unmatched junction bases numbered 13, after V lost 4 bases and J lost 7 bases. The CDR3 DNA follows: TGTGCCAGCAGCCCAGGACAGGGAATTTTTAGTGAGCAGTACTTC. Its translation is CASSPGQGIFSEQYF. Variable domain in full (rest from reference TRBV9 and TRBJ2-7): DSGVTQTPKHLITATGQRVTLRCSPRSGDLSVYWYQQSLDQGLQFLIQYYNGEERAKGNILERFSAQQFPDLHSELNLSSLELGDSALYFCASSPGQGIFSEQYFGPGTRLTVT.

This sequence joins TRBV3-1 (or the pseudogene TRBV3-2) and TRBJ2-5; 9 nucleotides match TRBD2. This CDR3 has 15 amino acids. With 1 base clipped from V and 5 bases from J, the junction kept 5 bases outside the gene matches. CDR1 and CDR2 (germline): LGHDT, YNNKEL (reference sequence). The CDR3 DNA is TGTGCCAGCAGCCAAGCCGGGACTAGCTGGGAGACCCAGTACTTC. Translating gives CASSQAGTSWETQYF.

This chain links TRBV5-1 with TRBJ1-6, with D possibly matching TRBD1 (6 bases). Per the germline V gene, CDR1 is SGHRS and CDR2 is YFSETQ. The length of the CDR3 is 14 residues. V shed 7 bases and J shed 7 bases, with 15 bases lying between them. Here the CDR3 reads CASGQGQGNSPLHF. CDR3 sequence (DNA): TGCGCCAGCGGCCAGGGCCAGGGGAATTCACCCCTCCACTTT.

The chain uses TRBV28 and TRBJ2-5, with 10 bases fitting TRBD1. The CDR3 totals 15 residues. The trim removed 6 bases at V and 5 bases at J, leaving 9 bases unmatched. Germline V gene sequence: CDR1 MDHEN, CDR2 SYDVKM. Written as DNA, the CDR3 is TGTGCCAGCAGCTTTCGGACAGGGGGTAGGGAGACCCAGTACTTC. This codes for CASSFRTGGRETQYF. The full variable domain, with the rest looked up from reference TRBV28 and TRBJ2-5, is DVKVTQSSRYLVKRTGEKVFLECVQDMDHENMFWYRQDPGLGLRLIYFSYDVKMKEKGDIPEGYSVSREKKERFSLILESASTNQTSMYLCASSFRTGGRETQYFGPGTRLLVL.

This chain joins TRBV28 and TRBJ1-1, with TRBD1 identical over 11 bases. Germline V gives CDR1 MDHEN, CDR2 SYDVKM. The CDR3 length is 18 residues. V shed 4 bases and J 4 bases; nucleotides not matched to a gene: 14. The CDR3 reads CASSSPRDRGGRGTEAFF. In nucleotides, the CDR3 is TGTGCCAGCAGTTCGCCCCGGGACAGGGGGGGGAGAGGCACTGAAGCTTTCTTT.

The V gene is TRBV29-1, the J gene TRBJ1-2, with D possibly being TRBD1 (6 bases). Looked up from germline, CDR1 is SQVTM and CDR2 is ANQGSEA. Trimming pared 7 bases from V and 6 bases from J, leaving 15 bases between. The CDR3 has 12 amino acids. The CDR3 nucleotides are TGCAGCGCAATTCCAGGGGTAGATGGCTACACCTTC. Residues: CSAIPGVDGYTF.

The chain employs TRBV7-9 and TRBJ1-3; D call uncertain. Per the germline V gene, CDR1 is SEHNR and CDR2 is FQNEAQ (reference sequence). The V gene lost 0 bases and the J gene lost 4 bases, with 10 bases spanning the gap. This CDR3 contains 15 residues. The CDR3 DNA follows: TGTGCCAGCAGCTTAGCCCCAGGTTACGGAAACACCATATATTTT. Amino acid sequence: CASSLAPGYGNTIYF.

The chain uses TRBV19 and TRBJ2-1; the match to TRBD2 covers 7 bases. The CDR3 has 17 amino acids. The junction had 20 bases not matched to a gene; V was cut back by 5 bases and J by 10 bases. The germline gives CDR1 LNHDA, CDR2 SQIVND (reference sequence). CDR3 nucleotide sequence: TGTGCCAGTAGTCCCTTCAGTCCAACGGCGGGAGAGGACGAGCAGTTCTTC. This gives the protein CASSPFSPTAGEDEQFF.

The V and J genes are TRBV10-3 and TRBJ2-7; 9 nucleotides match TRBD2. The CDR3 is 15 residues long. Germline CDR1 reads ENHRY; CDR2 reads SYGVKD. The V and J ends lost 7 bases and 5 bases, in that order; junction bases with no gene match: 12. CDR3: CAITSRSSGTDEQYF. The CDR3 nucleotides are TGTGCCATCACCTCGAGATCTAGCGGGACCGACGAGCAGTACTTC.

V usage is TRBV27 and J usage is TRBJ2-7, with 11 nucleotides matching TRBD2. J was trimmed by 2 bases and V by 6 bases; bases with no gene match: 6. The CDR3 length is 15 residues. CDR1 is MNHEY, CDR2 SMNVEV, per germline (reference sequence). CDR3 DNA: TGTGCCAGCAGGGTACTAGCGGGGGCTCCCTACGAGCAGTACTTC. It translates to CASRVLAGAPYEQYF.

This chain joins TRBV12-3 or TRBV12-4 and TRBJ1-2, with 7 bases that match TRBD1. V gave up 3 bases and J gave up 8 bases; unmatched junction bases: 6. The CDR3 loop spans 13 amino acids. The CDR3 DNA reads TGTGCCAGCAGTTTCATAGGGGGCCAAGGCTACACCTTC. As protein: CASSFIGGQGYTF.

This sequence joins TRBV29-1 and TRBJ2-7; D is uncertain. The V end lost 0 bases, the J end lost 2 bases, and 14 bases lay between the germline ends. This CDR3 contains 15 residues. CDR1 is SQVTM, CDR2 ANQGSEA, per germline. CDR3 DNA sequence: TGCAGCGTTGAAGACCAGGAAGGCATTGCCTACGAGCAGTACTTC. It translates to CSVEDQEGIAYEQYF.

CDR3 region: CAKIQGAYQPQHF. The DNA of the CDR3 is TGTGCTAAAATCCAGGGGGCGTATCAGCCCCAGCATTTT. The chain uses TRBV9 and TRBJ1-5; 8 nucleotides agree with TRBD1. The germline V gene has CDR1 SGDLS and CDR2 YYNGEE. This CDR3 contains 13 residues.